This T cell receptor beta chain was sequenced during a study of blood T cell repertoires in COVID-19. Looking at the study overall: From the United States, Italy and Spain came samples of acute and convalescent COVID-19. Nucleic acid was either cDNA or gDNA, and it came from T cells, B-cell-depleted T cells, or PBMCs.

The CDR3 loop spans 13 amino acids. Trimming left V 2 bases short and J 3 bases short, with 8 bases between. Germline V gives CDR1 SGHRS, CDR2 YFSETQ. TCRdb's copy holds only in-frame clones and misses some; the assay was immunoSEQ multiplex PCR. The sample gives about 150,000 clones, around 85% of which show up once; 0.63% is in the top ten. One Seattle source followed patients from active infection through their disease course. The chain couples TRBV5-1 to TRBJ1-1; tentatively, D is TRBD1 (5 bases). Material for sequencing was peripheral blood. The sequence was collected from a man in his 60s with COVID-19, enrolled during active disease. The CDR3 DNA reads TGCGCCAGCAGCTTCCAGGGCGACACTGAAGCTTTCTTT. Its translation is CASSFQGDTEAFF.